This T cell receptor beta chain was recorded in a study of Graves' ophthalmopathy and Graves' hyperthyroidism (dated by TCRdb to 2016 to 2018). At the level of the whole study: Peripheral blood was collected at initial diagnosis, prior to any treatment. In total, approximately 130 blood samples were TCR-sequenced: around 42 ophthalmopathy, some 80 hyperthyroidism and approximately 17 hyperthyroidism-to-ophthalmopathy patients. To tell Graves' ophthalmopathy apart from Graves' hyperthyroidism, and to predict which patients would progress to ophthalmopathy, the study relied on TCR beta repertoire signatures. In a handful of hyperthyroidism patients, the T-cell repertoires found in thyroid tissue were compared with those found in blood. To explore V-J signatures distinguishing ophthalmopathy from hyperthyroidism, a discovery set of approximately 100 patients (about 41 ophthalmopathy, 57 stable hyperthyroidism) was enrolled. An independent validation cohort was composed of some 19 hyperthyroidism patients and 17 patients who later progressed from hyperthyroidism to ophthalmopathy. Following sampling, methimazole starting at 30 mg daily was administered to hyperthyroidism patients, and high-dose intravenous methylprednisolone was administered to ophthalmopathy patients. The paper as a whole reports these results and caveats: In cross-validation, the 13-signature model distinguished ophthalmopathy from stable hyperthyroidism with about 90% sensitivity and around 83% specificity, while in the test set the corresponding values were about 80% and 75%. Most expanded thyroid clonotypes with a frequency above 0.001 also appeared in blood, which suggests that blood repertoires may reflect the immune response in the thyroid. In validation, the model predicted ophthalmopathy progression with about 71% sensitivity and less than 80% specificity; roughly 11 predicted patients were CT-confirmed with GO in a median of roughly 6.8 months. No statistical method was used to predetermine the sample size, and group allocation was not hidden from the investigators.

To note about this clonotype: Its recognized antigen is unknown. Base-call qualities are not available, and no considerably larger clone is one nucleotide away.

Ophthalmopathy patients had moderately to severely active disease, Clinical Activity Score of at least 3, NOSPECS grade of at least 4, and disease duration under 3 months. Patients were excluded if they had other autoimmune diseases, uncontrolled infections, pregnancy or lactation. Clinical symptoms, serum thyroxine, TRAb, thyroid ultrasound and orbital computed tomography formed the basis of the diagnosis. Ficoll-Paque density gradient centrifugation was used to isolate PBMCs from around 10 ml of fresh peripheral blood. Total RNA was extracted using Trizol reagent, and RNA quality was checked on an Agilent 2100 Bioanalyzer. V and J are trimmed by 1 base and 2 bases, and the gene matches miss 9 bases of the junction. For CDR1 and CDR2, the germline V gene lists SGHRS and YFSETQ. Spanning cysteine to phenylalanine, the CDR3 consists of 17 amino acids. The kept DNA is CDR3 alone, 51 bases in frame from the first base.

For repertoire sequencing, TCR beta CDR3 regions were amplified from RNA transcripts. A first-round RT-PCR used HTBI primers with the Qiagen OneStep RT-PCR kit, followed by a second-round multiplex PCR, size selection and purification. Sequencing of the libraries was carried out on an Illumina HiSeq2000 in paired-end mode with 100 bp reads. The published analysis was carried out like this. SOAPnuke was used to process the reads, removing any read that contained adapters or uncalled bases, had a mean Phred below 15, or lacked an exact match to the constant primer or identifier. High-quality paired reads were merged with COPE v1.2.5. Clonotypes were defined as unique nucleotide sequences and were aligned to IMGT TRB V, D and J references using MiTCR v1.1. The analysis was limited to V-J combinations with a frequency above 0.0001, which together covered 99.2% of repertoires. For each V-J combination, a TCR clonal expansion and chaos score was defined as the ratio of F50 clonal expansion to chaos observed in the TCRdist matrix. Welch's t-statistics and random forest were used to reduce features to about 14 V-J combinations, which were fed into a naive Bayes classifier. The similarity between thyroid and blood repertoires was quantified using the Morisita-Horn index. Clones were called with MiXCR by TCRdb after fastp trimmed the public reads at Q25, and only in-frame beta chains were retained. Rows matching on CDR3 protein sequence are summarized as one entry with the most common DNA and genes. TCRdb, not the original authors, processed these V and J calls. The sample profile shows hundreds of thousands of distinct CDR3 sequences; around 50% of them were found once. More than 45% of the sample lies in the top ten.

The specimen sequenced was peripheral blood. This receptor was identified in an adult man with Graves' ophthalmopathy. Recombination connected TRBV5-1 to TRBJ2-5; TRBD2 agrees with 9 junctional bases. The nucleotides are TGCGCCAGCAGCTTGAGAGATAGCGGGAGAGGGCAAGAGACCCAGTACTTC. Its amino acids are CASSLRDSGRGQETQYF.